The rows below give T cell receptor beta chains drawn from one sample of a study of cytomegalovirus exposure and HLA in healthy donors. TCRdb keeps only in-frame clones here, not all; method: immunoSEQ multiplex PCR. This sample yields some 110,000 clones, of which about four fifths are seen a single time; approximately 3.1% belongs to the top ten. The sequenced sample was PBMCs. Receptor source: a woman between 18 and 29 years old in good health and CMV-seropositive. Each CDR3 is given with its conserved first and last residue. D genes are given only for firm matches. Only some rows state a clone size, as once, few, many or a class for expanded clones.

TRBJ1-2,TRBD1,NA,17,TRBV5-4,TGTGCCAGCAGCTGGGGGGACAGGGGATTACTTAACTATGGCTACACCTTC,CASSWGDRGLLNYGYTF
TRBJ2-5,NA,NA,13,TRBV28,TGTGCCAGCAAAGGAGATATACAAGAGACCCAGTACTTC,CASKGDIQETQYF
TRBJ1-1,TRBD1,NA,15,TRBV19,TGTGCCAGTAGTCCCCCCGGGACAGAGATTGCTGAAGCTTTCTTT,CASSPPGTEIAEAFF
TRBJ2-7,NA,NA,15,TRBV19,TGTGCCAGTAGTATCGATCAGGGGATCTCCTACGAGCAGTACTTC,CASSIDQGISYEQYF
TRBJ2-1,TRBD2,NA,15,TRBV25-1,TGTGCCAGCAGTGCTGAGGCTAGCGGGAGACCTGAGCAGTTCTTC,CASSAEASGRPEQFF
TRBJ2-5,TRBD1,NA,13,TRBV5-1,TGCGCCAGCAGCTTGGTCAGGGGGGAGACCCAGTACTTC,CASSLVRGETQYF
TRBJ1-4,NA,NA,17,TRBV28,TGTGCCAGCAGTGTACAGGGTAAGGGGATCGGGGATGAAAAACTGTTTTTT,CASSVQGKGIGDEKLFF
TRBJ1-5,TRBD1,NA,15,TRBV19,TGTGCCAGTAGTACGGACAGGGGCGATGATCAGCCCCAGCATTTT,CASSTDRGDDQPQHF
TRBJ2-7,NA,NA,13,TRBV27,TGTGCCAGCAGTTTACGGGAGTCCCACGAGCAGTACTTC,CASSLRESHEQYF
TRBJ2-3,TRBD2,NA,16,TRBV11-3,TGTGCCAGCAGCCAGGGACTAGCGGGCCTCACAGATACGCAGTATTTT,CASSQGLAGLTDTQYF
TRBJ2-7,TRBD2,NA,20,TRBV30,TGTGCCTGGAGTGCATCGTACGGGACTAGCGGGAGGGCCTTGCCCTACGAGCAGTACTTC,CAWSASYGTSGRALPYEQYF
TRBJ2-4,TRBD1,once,13,TRBV18,TGTGCCAGCTCACAGGGACAGAAAAACATTCAGTACTTC,CASSQGQKNIQYF
TRBJ1-2,NA,NA,15,TRBV6-1,TGTGCCAGCAGTGAAGCAAGAACCTTCGGCTATGGCTACACCTTC,CASSEARTFGYGYTF
TRBJ2-7,NA,NA,12,TRBV18,TGTGCCAGCTCACTGGTCAGGGACGAGCAGTACTTC,CASSLVRDEQYF
TRBJ2-7,TRBD1,NA,16,TRBV7-9,TGTGCCAGCAGCCCCCCATGGGGGACAGTTGACTACGAGCAGTACTTC,CASSPPWGTVDYEQYF
TRBJ2-1,NA,NA,15,TRBV2,TGTGCCAGCAGCCCTATGACAGGCCCGTACAATGAGCAGTTCTTC,CASSPMTGPYNEQFF
TRBJ1-5,NA,few,15,TRBV4-1,TGCGCCAGCAGCCAAGAACCACGGGGCAATCAGCCCCAGCATTTT,CASSQEPRGNQPQHF
TRBJ1-1,NA,NA,14,TRBV30,TGTGCCTGGAGTTTGTGGGACACCGAGACTGAGGCTTTCTTT,CAWSLWDTETEAFF
TRBJ1-1,NA,NA,13,TRBV27,TGTGCCAGCTCCCAAAGTGGGGAGGGGAAGGGTTTCTTT,CASSQSGEGKGFF
TRBJ1-5,NA,NA,15,TRBV28,TGTGCCAGCAGCTTCCAGAGGGCAGTCGGTCAGCCCCAGCATTTT,CASSFQRAVGQPQHF
TRBJ2-1,TRBD2,NA,16,TRBV25-1,TGTGCCAGCAGTGGTGGACTAGCGGGAGTCCCCAATGAGCAGTTCTTC,CASSGGLAGVPNEQFF
TRBJ2-2,NA,NA,14,TRBV6-4,TGTGCCAGCAGCCCTCTGGCGGGCCCCGGGGAGCTGTTTTTT,CASSPLAGPGELFF
TRBJ2-2,NA,few,12,TRBV29-1,TGCAGCGTTGGACCAGCGACCGGGGAGCTGTTTTTT,CSVGPATGELFF
TRBJ2-7,TRBD2,NA,14,TRBV2,TGTGCCAGCAGTGACCCTAGCGGCCGCTACGAGCAGTACTTC,CASSDPSGRYEQYF
TRBJ1-2,TRBD1,NA,14,TRBV5-4,TGTGCCAGCAGCTCAGGCCGGGACAGGGTAGGCTACACCTTC,CASSSGRDRVGYTF
TRBJ2-5,NA,NA,12,TRBV29-1,TGCAGCGTTGGACAGCCCGAAGAGACCCAGTACTTC,CSVGQPEETQYF
TRBJ1-1,TRBD1,NA,21,TRBV9,TGTGCCAGCAGTAGAATCGGGACAGGGGGCATCCACTCCCATGAGGACACTGAAGCTTTCTTT,CASSRIGTGGIHSHEDTEAFF
TRBJ2-3,NA,NA,15,TRBV9,TGTGCCAGCAGCGTCCAGGGACTCATCACAGATACGCAGTATTTT,CASSVQGLITDTQYF
TRBJ2-6,NA,NA,15,TRBV6-6,TGTGCCAGCAGTTACCAGGGGCCTGGGGCCAACGTCCTGACTTTC,CASSYQGPGANVLTF
TRBJ1-5,TRBD1,NA,13,TRBV28,TGTGCCAGCGGGAAGTTTGGACAGGGGCCCGCTGCCTTT,CASGKFGQGPAAF
TRBJ2-7,NA,NA,15,TRBV5-1,TGCGCCAGCAGCTTGGCGGGCGGGAATCGAGACGAGCAGTACTTC,CASSLAGGNRDEQYF
TRBJ2-7,TRBD2,NA,14,TRBV7-3,TGTGCCAGCAGCGTTGGCAGCGGGGGGTACGAGCAGTACTTC,CASSVGSGGYEQYF
TRBJ2-4,TRBD2,NA,15,TRBV4-2,TGTGCCAGCAGCCAAGCGGGGGGAGAAGGAAACATTCAGTACTTC,CASSQAGGEGNIQYF
TRBJ1-3,NA,NA,15,TRBV6-1,TGTGCCAGCAGGGCCAAAGCGGACGCCGGAAACACCATATATTTT,CASRAKADAGNTIYF
TRBJ2-1,NA,once,12,TRBV5-1,TGCGCCAGCAGCCCCCAGGGTAATGAGCAGTTCTTC,CASSPQGNEQFF
TRBJ2-1,NA,NA,11,TRBV25-1,TGTGCCAGCTGGAGTCTCAATGAGCAGTTCTTC,CASWSLNEQFF